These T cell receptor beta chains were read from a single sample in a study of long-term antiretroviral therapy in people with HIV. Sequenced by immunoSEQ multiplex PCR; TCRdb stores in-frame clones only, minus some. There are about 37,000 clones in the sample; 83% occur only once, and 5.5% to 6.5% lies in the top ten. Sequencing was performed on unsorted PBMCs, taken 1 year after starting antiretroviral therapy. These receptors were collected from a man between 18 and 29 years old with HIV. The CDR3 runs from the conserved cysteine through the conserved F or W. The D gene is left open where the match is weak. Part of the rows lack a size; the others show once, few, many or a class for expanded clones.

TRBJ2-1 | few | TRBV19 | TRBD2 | CASSTTSGSFNEQFF | TGTGCCAGTAGTACCACTAGCGGGAGCTTTAATGAGCAGTTCTTC
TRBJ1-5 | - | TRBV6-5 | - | CASSSTHSNQPQHF | TGTGCCAGCAGTTCTACACATAGCAATCAGCCCCAGCATTTT
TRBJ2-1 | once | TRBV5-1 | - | CASRLVPRDEQFF | TGCGCCAGCAGACTGGTCCCCAGAGATGAGCAGTTCTTC
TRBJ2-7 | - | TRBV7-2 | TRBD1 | CASSRDRGFSYEQYF | TGTGCCAGCAGCCGGGACAGGGGTTTCTCCTACGAGCAGTACTTC
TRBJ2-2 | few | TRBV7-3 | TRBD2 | CASSPYLRGGSSNTGELFF | TGTGCCAGCAGCCCCTACCTCCGGGGGGGGTCGTCGAACACCGGGGAGCTGTTTTTT
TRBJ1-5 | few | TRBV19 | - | CASSIAGLTNQPQHF | TGTGCCAGTAGTATCGCTGGACTAACTAATCAGCCCCAGCATTTT
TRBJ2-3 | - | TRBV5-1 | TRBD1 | CASSLWQGASTDTQYF | TGCGCCAGCAGCCTTTGGCAGGGGGCTAGCACAGATACGCAGTATTTT
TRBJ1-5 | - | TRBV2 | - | CASSEALPGQISNQPQHF | TGTGCCAGCAGTGAAGCGCTTCCAGGACAGATTAGCAATCAGCCCCAGCATTTT
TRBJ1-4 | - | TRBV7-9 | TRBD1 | CASSRRTGGSEKLFF | TGTGCCAGCAGCCGTAGGACAGGGGGTTCGGAAAAACTGTTTTTT
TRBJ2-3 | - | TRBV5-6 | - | CASSLSSTDTQYF | TGTGCCAGCAGCTTGAGCAGCACAGATACGCAGTATTTT
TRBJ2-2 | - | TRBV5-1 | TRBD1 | CASSPDRATGELFF | TGCGCCAGCAGCCCGGACAGGGCCACCGGGGAGCTGTTTTTT